This T cell receptor (beta chain) originates from a study of T cell changes during pregnancy in multiple sclerosis. Sequencing used immunoSEQ multiplex PCR; TCRdb keeps in-frame clones, though not all of them. The sample lists around 65,000 clones, around 93% occurring once. Germline CDR1 reads LNHNV; CDR2 reads YYDKDF (reference sequence). V trimming: 0 bases; J trimming: 0 bases; junction bases outside the gene matches: 11. This CDR3 spans 19 amino acids. This sample comprised peripheral blood, obtained in the second trimester of pregnancy. The chain combines TRBV15 with TRBJ2-3; the match to TRBD2 covers 8 bases. This TCR was recovered from a female donor in good health, enrolled as a control in a pregnancy study. The CDR3, as DNA: TGTGCCACCAGCAGAGATTGGGTGCGTCAGCGGGAGAGCACAGATACGCAGTATTTT. It yields the protein CATSRDWVRQRESTDTQYF.